This entry lists 14 T cell receptor beta chains sequenced from one sample in a study of blood T cell repertoires in COVID-19. This table comes from immunoSEQ multiplex PCR, and its TCRdb copy is limited to in-frame clones, with some not included. The repertoire holds about 68,000 clones, with 75% to 85% as singletons. Material: peripheral blood. Receptors originate from a man over 45 with acute or convalescent COVID-19.

The chain recombines TRBV29-1 with TRBJ2-1, with TRBD2 matching 8 bases. Germline V gene data show CDR1 as SQVTM and CDR2 as ANQGSEA. V dropped 5 bases and J dropped 5; count of bases not matched to a gene: 14. This CDR3 comprises 16 residues. The chain's CDR3 is CSVYWFGGLADNEQFF. CDR3 bases: TGCAGCGTTTACTGGTTTGGCGGACTAGCCGACAATGAGCAGTTCTTC.

This clone was found a few times. The chain employs TRBV23-1 and TRBJ1-5, with 8 bases identical to TRBD1. TRBV23-1 belongs to the ORF category, with a function that is uncertain. This CDR3 has 18 amino acids. J lost 3 bases, V lost 1 base, and 11 bases had no gene match. In DNA form, the CDR3 reads TGCGCCAGCAGTCAATTGGTCCCACAGGGGGTGTCCAATCAGCCCCAGCATTTT. This codes for CASSQLVPQGVSNQPQHF.

The chain employs TRBV5-1 and TRBJ2-1, with D perhaps matching TRBD1 (7 bases). The CDR3 has 14 residues. The germline V and J ends were trimmed by 1 base and 8 bases, with 13 bases remaining between them. Germline CDR1 is SGHRS and CDR2 is YFSETQ. The CDR3 coding sequence is TGCGCCAGCAGCTTGTGGGGGGACAGCGATGAGCAGTTCTTC. It encodes CASSLWGDSDEQFF.

J is TRBJ2-3 and V is TRBV4-1, with D perhaps TRBD1 (5 bases). This CDR3 has 15 amino acids. Trimming stripped 1 base from V and 6 bases from J, with 14 bases between. Germline-derived CDR1 and CDR2 are MGHRA and YSYEKL. The CDR3 DNA reads as TGCGCCAGCAGCCAAGTCCTGGGGCGTTTGGATACGCAGTATTTT. Protein sequence: CASSQVLGRLDTQYF.

A single count supports this clone. This sequence joins TRBV20-1 and TRBJ1-4; D unclear. V lost 5 bases, J lost 10 bases, and 11 bases lay in between. CDR1 and CDR2 from the germline V gene are DFQATT and SNEGSKA (reference sequence). This CDR3 has 11 residues. The CDR3 DNA follows: TGCAGTGCTCCAGACTCGTCAAAACTGTTTTTT. Protein sequence: CSAPDSSKLFF.

The chain carries TRBV11-2 and TRBJ2-2; no clear D. The V and J ends lost 4 bases and 1 base respectively, with 7 bases between them. CDR1 and CDR2 from the germline V gene are SGHAT and FQNNGV. The CDR3 spans 14 residues. CDR3 DNA: TGTGCCAGCAGCTCTATCAAGAACACCGGGGAGCTGTTTTTT. This translates into CASSSIKNTGELFF.

This chain joins TRBV6-6 and TRBJ2-5; D is perhaps TRBD2 (5 bases). Germline V gives CDR1 MNHNY, CDR2 SVGAGI (reference sequence). CDR3 length: 11 residues. V gave up 8 bases and J gave up 5 bases, with 9 bases separating them. Here the CDR3 DNA reads TGTGCCAGCGCCTCGGGGGAGACCCAGTACTTC. It codes for CASASGETQYF.

The chain joins TRBV7-9 to TRBJ2-3; TRBD2 agrees at 10 bases. CDR3 size: 17 residues. Germline loops: CDR1 SEHNR, CDR2 FQNEAQ (reference sequence). With V trimmed by 5 bases and J by 6 bases, 14 bases remained unmatched. Here the CDR3 reads CASSRLPSGGIADTQYF. The CDR3 coding sequence is TGTGCCAGCAGCCGACTCCCTAGCGGGGGAATCGCGGATACGCAGTATTTT.

This clone has only a few counts. The chain joins TRBV3-1 (or the pseudogene TRBV3-2) to TRBJ2-5; TRBD1 agrees at 8 bases. Looked up from germline, CDR1 is LGHDT and CDR2 is YNNKEL (reference sequence). Losses at the gene ends were 3 bases for V and 5 bases for J; bases not matched to a gene: 8. The CDR3 loop spans 15 amino acids. CDR3 coding DNA: TGTGCCAGCAGCCACCGAGGACAGGGCAGGGAGACCCAGTACTTC. It encodes CASSHRGQGRETQYF.

J is TRBJ2-1 and V is TRBV4-2; D call uncertain. Germline V gives CDR1 LGHNA, CDR2 YNFKEQ. V was clipped by 2 bases and J by 2 bases, with 7 bases between them. The CDR3 length is 14 residues. CDR3 region: CASSQSSTYNEQFF. CDR3 coding DNA: TGTGCCAGCAGCCAAAGTAGCACCTACAATGAGCAGTTCTTC.

The gene calls are TRBV19 and TRBJ2-7; D is unclear. Trimming shortened V by 8 bases and J by 0 bases, and 11 bases separated the two germline ends. Germline lookup yields CDR1 LNHDA and CDR2 SQIVND (reference sequence). The CDR3 covers 13 residues. The CDR3 DNA sequence: TGTGCCAGTTCGGAGCAGAGCTCCTACGAGCAGTACTTC. The encoded protein is CASSEQSSYEQYF.

The rearrangement uses TRBV15 and TRBJ2-1; TRBD2 matches 11 bases. This CDR3 region has 18 residues. Germline CDR1 is LNHNV and CDR2 is YYDKDF (reference sequence). V shed 3 bases and J 4 bases; nucleotides not matched to a gene: 11. The CDR3 bases are TGTGCCACCAGCAGGTCGACTAGCGGGGATGGTAGTTACAATGAGCAGTTCTTC. This gives the protein CATSRSTSGDGSYNEQFF.

This sequence joins TRBV11-2 and TRBJ1-5, with TRBD1 matching over 10 bases. Looked up from germline, CDR1 is SGHAT and CDR2 is FQNNGV. The J segment lost 8 bases and the V segment lost 5 bases, leaving 9 bases of the junction unmatched. The CDR3 runs to 15 residues. The CDR3 protein is CASSPRGDRGEPQHF. The CDR3 bases are TGTGCCAGCAGCCCGAGGGGGGACAGGGGAGAGCCCCAGCATTTT. The complete variable domain, with remaining parts taken from reference TRBV11-2 and TRBJ1-5, reads EAGVAQSPRYKIIEKRQSVAFWCNPISGHATLYWYQQILGQGPKLLIQFQNNGVVDDSQLPKDRFSAERLKGVDSTLKIQPAKLEDSAVYLCASSPRGDRGEPQHFGDGTRLSIL.

The gene calls are TRBV4-1 and TRBJ2-5; TRBD2 agrees at 7 bases. Per the germline V gene, CDR1 is MGHRA and CDR2 is YSYEKL. The CDR3 length is 16 residues. Trimming took 0 bases from V and 5 from J; bases not matched to a gene: 9. The CDR3 sequence: CASSQDRGEMIETQYF. The CDR3 DNA reads as TGCGCCAGCAGCCAAGATCGGGGGGAGATGATCGAGACCCAGTACTTC.